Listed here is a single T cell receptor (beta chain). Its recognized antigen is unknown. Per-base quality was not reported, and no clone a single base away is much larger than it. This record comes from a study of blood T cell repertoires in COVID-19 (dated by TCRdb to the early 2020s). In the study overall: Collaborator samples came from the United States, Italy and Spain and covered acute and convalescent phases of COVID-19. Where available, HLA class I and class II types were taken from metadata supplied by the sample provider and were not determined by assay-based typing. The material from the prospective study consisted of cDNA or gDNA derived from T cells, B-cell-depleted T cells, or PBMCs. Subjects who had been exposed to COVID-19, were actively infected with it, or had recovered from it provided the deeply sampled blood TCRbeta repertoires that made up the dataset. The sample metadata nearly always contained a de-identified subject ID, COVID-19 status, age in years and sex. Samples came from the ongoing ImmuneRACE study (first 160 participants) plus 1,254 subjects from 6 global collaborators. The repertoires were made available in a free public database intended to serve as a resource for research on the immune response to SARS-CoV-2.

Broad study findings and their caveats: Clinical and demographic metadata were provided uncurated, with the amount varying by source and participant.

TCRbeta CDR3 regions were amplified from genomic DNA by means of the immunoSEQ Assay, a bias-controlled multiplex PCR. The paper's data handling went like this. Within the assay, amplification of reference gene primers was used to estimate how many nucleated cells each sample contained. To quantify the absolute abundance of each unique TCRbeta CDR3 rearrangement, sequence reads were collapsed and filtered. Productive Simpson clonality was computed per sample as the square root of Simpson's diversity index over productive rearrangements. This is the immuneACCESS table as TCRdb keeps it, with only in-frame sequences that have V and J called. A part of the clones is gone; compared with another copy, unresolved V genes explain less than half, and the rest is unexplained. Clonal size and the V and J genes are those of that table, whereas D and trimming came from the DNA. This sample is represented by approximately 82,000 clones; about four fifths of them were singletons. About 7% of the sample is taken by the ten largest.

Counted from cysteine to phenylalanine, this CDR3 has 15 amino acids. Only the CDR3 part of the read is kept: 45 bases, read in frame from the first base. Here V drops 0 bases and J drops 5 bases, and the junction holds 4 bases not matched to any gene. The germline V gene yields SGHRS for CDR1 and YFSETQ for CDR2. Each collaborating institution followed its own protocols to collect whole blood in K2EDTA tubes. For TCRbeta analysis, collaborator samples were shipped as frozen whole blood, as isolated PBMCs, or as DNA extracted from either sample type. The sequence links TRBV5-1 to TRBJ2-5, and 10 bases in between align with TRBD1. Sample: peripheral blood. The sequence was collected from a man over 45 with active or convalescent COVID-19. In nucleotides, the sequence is TGCGCCAGCAGCTTGGACGGGACAGGGGTGGAGACCCAGTACTTC. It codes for CASSLDGTGVETQYF.